The 24 T cell receptor beta chains reported below all come from one sample, sequenced in a study of T cells after yellow fever vaccination. One entry per CDR3 protein results from TCRdb running MiXCR on the 5' RACE reads. Altogether more than 450,000 distinct CDR3 sequences are present, 20% to 25% being singletons, with the ten largest covering less than 20%. This specimen was PBMCs, taken more than 20 days after the first yellow fever vaccination. All receptors come from a man aged 18 to 29 who received the YFV17D yellow fever vaccine.

V is TRBV15 and J is TRBJ1-5; D gene ambiguous. Germline V CDR1 and CDR2: LNHNV, YYDKDF (reference sequence). This CDR3 spans 16 amino acids. Trimming stripped 6 bases from V and 6 bases from J, with 21 bases between. For the CDR3, the DNA is TGTGCCACCAGTTTGAGCCTGGGAAGGGAGGGTCAGCCCCAGCATTTT. It yields the protein CATSLSLGREGQPQHF. The full variable domain, its missing parts supplied by reference TRBV15 and TRBJ1-5, is DAMVIQNPRYQVTQFGKPVTLSCSQTLNHNVMYWYQQKSSQAPKLLFHYYDKDFNNEADTPDNFQSRRPNTSFCFLDIRSPGLGDTAMYLCATSLSLGREGQPQHFGDGTRLSIL.

This clonotype was seen only a few times. The chain employs TRBV5-1 and TRBJ1-1, with D maybe TRBD1 (5 bases). The CDR3 has 17 amino acids. The germline CDR1 and CDR2 sequences are SGHRS and YFSETQ. Trimming took 4 bases from V and 1 from J, leaving 20 bases between them. Here the CDR3 reads CASSPLAPQGQNTEAFF. In nucleotides, the CDR3 is TGCGCCAGCAGCCCTCTGGCCCCTCAAGGACAGAACACTGAAGCTTTCTTT.

The chain has TRBV5-1 and TRBJ2-1; a weak D match, TRBD1 (5 bases). Trimming shortened V by 2 bases and J by 6 bases, and 12 bases separated the two germline ends. CDR3 length equals 14 residues. The V gene's germline CDR1 is SGHRS and CDR2 YFSETQ. In DNA, the CDR3 is TGCGCCAGCAGCTTCAGGGAAGGGTTCAATGAGCAGTTCTTC. Amino acids: CASSFREGFNEQFF.

This clonotype was observed a handful of times. V usage is TRBV24-1 and J usage is TRBJ2-5; D unresolved. Germline CDR1 and CDR2: KGHDR and SFDVKD. CDR3 length: 12 residues. Trimming took off 5 bases at V and 4 bases at J, with 7 bases between the two ends. The CDR3: CATSGLGETQYF. The CDR3 bases are TGTGCCACCAGTGGATTAGGAGAGACCCAGTACTTC.

This clonotype appeared a few times. The chain carries TRBV12-3 or TRBV12-4 and TRBJ2-7, with a weak D call TRBD1 (6 bases). Deletions cut 1 base from V and 5 bases from J, with 12 bases between. The CDR3 contains 14 residues. CDR3 nucleotides: TGTGCCAGCAGTTTAGGGACAGAAATTAACGAGCAGTACTTC. It specifies CASSLGTEINEQYF.

V usage is TRBV20-1 and J usage is TRBJ2-5; TRBD2 matches at 12 bases. The V gene end was trimmed by 5 bases and the J gene end by 3 bases; junction bases not matched to a gene: 4. Germline CDR1 and CDR2: DFQATT and SNEGSKA (reference sequence). This CDR3 has 14 amino acids. The CDR3 spells CSAGRTSGEETQYF. In DNA form, the CDR3 reads TGCAGTGCTGGACGGACTAGCGGGGAAGAGACCCAGTACTTC.

This clonotype has a handful of counts. The chain is built from TRBV12-3 or TRBV12-4 and TRBJ1-6; 7 positions match TRBD1. The V segment lost 6 bases and the J segment 0 bases; nucleotides outside the gene matches: 5. This CDR3 has 16 residues. CDR3 loop: CASSLTGPSYNSPLHF. The CDR3 nucleotides are TGTGCCAGCAGCTTGACAGGGCCCTCCTATAATTCACCCCTCCACTTT.

This clonotype was counted a few times. The rearrangement joins TRBV7-9 to TRBJ2-1; 7 nucleotides match TRBD2. The CDR3 has 17 residues. Per the germline V gene, CDR1 is SEHNR and CDR2 is FQNEAQ (reference sequence). V trimming: 7 bases; J trimming: 5 bases; junction bases outside the gene matches: 17. CDR3 loop: CASNPPSNRGEDNEQFF. CDR3 nucleotide sequence: TGTGCCAGCAATCCTCCCTCCAACCGGGGGGAAGACAATGAGCAGTTCTTC.

V usage is TRBV7-8 and J usage is TRBJ1-2, with D hard to call. V lost 0 bases and J lost 6, with 5 bases in between. The CDR3 is 12 residues long. The germline CDR1 and CDR2 sequences are SGHVS and FQNEAQ. Here the CDR3 DNA reads TGTGCCAGCAGCTTAGCGTTGGATGGCTACACCTTC. Translation gives CASSLALDGYTF.

The chain combines TRBV28 with TRBJ2-2; D tentatively reads TRBD1 or TRBD2 (7 bases each). Germline CDR1 is MDHEN and CDR2 is SYDVKM. Trimming removed 5 bases from V and 1 base from J, with 17 bases in between. The CDR3 totals 17 residues. The CDR3 bases are TGTGCCAGCAGTCCCCTGACAGGGAGGGTGAACACCGGGGAGCTGTTTTTT. Amino acid sequence: CASSPLTGRVNTGELFF.

V and J are TRBV9 and TRBJ2-1; D uncertain. V was shortened by 0 bases and J by 4 bases, with 11 bases between the two germline ends. Germline V lookup: CDR1 SGDLS, CDR2 YYNGEE. The CDR3 has 15 residues. CDR3 region: CASSVAASGYNEQFF. The CDR3 coding sequence is TGTGCCAGCAGCGTAGCAGCGAGTGGATACAATGAGCAGTTCTTC.

This clonotype has more than one count but fewer than ten. The V gene is TRBV19, the J gene TRBJ1-5; possible D gene TRBD1, 5 bases. The CDR3 totals 16 residues. Germline loops: CDR1 LNHDA, CDR2 SQIVND (reference sequence). V lost 1 base and J lost 0, with 10 bases in between. The CDR3 DNA reads TGTGCCAGTAGTATAGTCGGGGGATATAGCAATCAGCCCCAGCATTTT. Its translation is CASSIVGGYSNQPQHF.

The chain joins TRBV29-1 to TRBJ2-1, with 12 bases matching TRBD1. This CDR3 contains 15 residues. V lost 4 bases to trimming and J lost 2 bases; unmatched junction nucleotides: 3. CDR1 is SQVTM and CDR2 is ANQGSEA in the germline V gene. The CDR3 DNA follows: TGCAGCGTTGCGGGACAGGGGGCCCCCTACAATGAGCAGTTCTTC. It is translated as CSVAGQGAPYNEQFF.

V gene TRBV9 combines with J gene TRBJ2-2; 8 bases are shared with TRBD2. J lost 7 bases, V lost 0 bases, and 5 bases had no gene match. The V gene's germline CDR1 is SGDLS and CDR2 YYNGEE. The CDR3 runs to 15 residues. CDR3: CASSVVGLEGGELFF. For the CDR3, the DNA is TGTGCCAGCAGCGTAGTGGGACTAGAGGGCGGGGAGCTGTTTTTT.

Ten or more counts support this clonotype. The rearrangement links TRBV15 to TRBJ2-7; D possibly corresponds to TRBD2 (5 bases). This CDR3 has 13 residues. Germline CDR1 reads LNHNV; CDR2 reads YYDKDF (reference sequence). The germline V and J ends were trimmed by 5 bases and 2 bases, with 10 bases remaining between them. The DNA of the CDR3 is TGTGCCACCAGCCCCGGGGTTACCTACGAGCAGTACGTC. Its protein is CATSPGVTYEQYV.

The chain has TRBV12-3 or TRBV12-4 and TRBJ1-2; tentatively, D is TRBD1 (5 bases). The CDR3 totals 12 residues. Trimming pared 6 bases from V and 7 bases from J, leaving 12 bases between. The CDR3 sequence is CASSLGRVGYTF. The DNA for the CDR3 is TGTGCCAGCAGCTTGGGACGAGTTGGCTACACCTTC.

The chain employs TRBV27 and TRBJ2-7; the D call may be TRBD1 or TRBD2 (5 bases each). The CDR3 totals 14 residues. With 6 bases removed from V and 2 bases from J, the gap between germline ends came to 14 bases. The germline V gene encodes CDR1 MNHEY and CDR2 SMNVEV (reference sequence). The chain's CDR3 is CASRGVGGPYEQYF. CDR3 bases: TGTGCCAGCAGGGGGGTGGGTGGGCCCTACGAGCAGTACTTC.

This clonotype was counted between two and nine times. The chain carries TRBV5-1 and TRBJ2-1, with D possibly being TRBD2 (6 bases). The germline gives CDR1 SGHRS, CDR2 YFSETQ. Deletions cut 4 bases from V and 6 bases from J, with 11 bases between. The CDR3 has 13 residues. CDR3 DNA: TGCGCCAGCAGCGGGGGACTTCCCAATGAGCAGTTCTTC. Residues: CASSGGLPNEQFF. Variable domain in full (rest from reference TRBV5-1 and TRBJ2-1): KAGVTQTPRYLIKTRGQQVTLSCSPISGHRSVSWYQQTPGQGLQFLFEYFSETQRNKGNFPGRFSGRQFSNSRSEMNVSTLELGDSALYLCASSGGLPNEQFFGPGTRLTVL.

This clonotype occurred many times. The chain recombines TRBV7-6 with TRBJ1-1; D ambiguous. The CDR3 consists of 13 residues. Germline CDR1 SGHVS, CDR2 FNYEAQ. V lost 3 bases and J 3 bases, leaving 8 bases between the germline ends. CDR3 bases: TGTGCCAGCAGCTTGAGCGGGGACACTGAAGCTTTCTTT. It codes for CASSLSGDTEAFF.

The chain combines TRBV4-2 with TRBJ2-5, with 8 nucleotides matching TRBD1. J lost 2 bases, V lost 3 bases, and 8 bases had no gene match. The CDR3 is 16 residues long. CDR1 and CDR2 from the germline V gene are LGHNA and YNFKEQ. CDR3: CASSHPGQGTQETQYF. The CDR3 DNA reads as TGTGCCAGCAGCCACCCCGGACAGGGAACACAAGAGACCCAGTACTTC.

This clonotype was counted between two and nine times. The chain joins TRBV3-1 to TRBJ2-5; TRBD1 or TRBD2 may be the D gene (7 bases each). Germline V gene lookup returns CDR1 LGHDT and CDR2 YNNKEL (reference sequence). V was shortened by 0 bases and J by 5 bases, with 13 bases between the two germline ends. The CDR3 contains 15 residues. The CDR3 reads CASSQEGTAGETQYF. CDR3 in DNA: TGTGCCAGCAGCCAAGAGGGGACAGCGGGGGAGACCCAGTACTTC.

This clonotype was seen many times. The J gene is TRBJ2-3, the V gene TRBV5-1; no definite D call. CDR1 is SGHRS and CDR2 is YFSETQ in the germline V gene. Trimming removed 5 bases from V and 2 bases from J, with 12 bases in between. The CDR3 contains 14 residues. The CDR3: CASRGPGTTDTQYF. The CDR3 bases are TGCGCCAGCAGAGGCCCGGGTACCACAGATACGCAGTATTTT.

This clonotype was seen at least ten times. CDR3 in DNA: TGCGCCAGCAGCCCCCCAGGAGCCGGGGAGCTGTTTTTT. It translates to CASSPPGAGELFF. The chain couples TRBV5-1 to TRBJ2-2; D remains unclear. Germline V gene data show CDR1 as SGHRS and CDR2 as YFSETQ. CDR3 length: 13 residues. The V and J ends lost 4 bases and 6 bases respectively, with 10 bases between them.

The V call is TRBV6-1, the J call TRBJ2-5; 10 nucleotides match TRBD2. Trimming cost V 2 bases and J 0 bases; bases outside gene matches: 6. Per the germline V gene, CDR1 is MNHNS and CDR2 is SASEGT. The CDR3 length is 17 residues. CDR3 amino acids: CASSEQDSGGYQETQYF. CDR3 coding DNA: TGTGCCAGCAGTGAACAGGATAGCGGGGGGTACCAAGAGACCCAGTACTTC.